These 28 T cell receptor beta chains share one sample of origin, sequenced in a study of CD8 T cells in ankylosing spondylitis. TCRdb redid the calling of the 5' RACE reads with MiXCR, one entry per CDR3 protein. The top ten clones hold about 1.1% of a sample with around 300,000 distinct CDR3 sequences, over 12% of them seen once. Sequenced material: blood, either unsorted or a sorted T cell fraction (not recorded which). The source of these receptors is a male donor with ankylosing spondylitis or in good health (not recorded which).

The rearrangement uses TRBV3-1 and TRBJ2-1; tentative D call: TRBD2 (5 bases). Germline V gene lookup returns CDR1 LGHDT and CDR2 YNNKEL (reference sequence). Trimming took 4 bases from V and 4 from J, leaving 14 bases between them. This CDR3 region has 15 residues. CDR3 sequence (DNA): TGTGCCAGCAGCCCTTCTCGGCGGGTGTACAATGAGCAGTTCTTC. This gives the protein CASSPSRRVYNEQFF.

This clonotype was seen more than once but under ten times. This chain connects TRBV21-1 to TRBJ2-1; the D segment call TRBD2 is taken from the table without a DNA check. TRBV21-1 is a pseudogene locus. The CDR3 contains 13 residues. The CDR3 sequence: CDGRVRGNNEQFF. The CDR3 DNA reads TGTGACGGGAGGGTGCGGGGGAACAATGAGCAGTTCTTC.

This clonotype was recorded many times. CDR3 in DNA: TGTGCCAGCAGCAAACGACAGAACACTGAAGCTTTCTTT. This translates into CASSKRQNTEAFF. The rearrangement uses TRBV12-3 or TRBV12-4 and TRBJ1-1; D not resolved. CDR3 length equals 13 residues. V was cut by 6 bases and J by 1 base, with 9 bases left in between.

The rearrangement joins TRBV12-3 or TRBV12-4 to TRBJ1-1; possibly TRBD1 for D (5 bases). V was clipped by 5 bases and J by 1 base, with 14 bases between them. There are 15 residues in the CDR3. The chain's CDR3 is CASSLSGASNTEAFF. CDR3 coding DNA: TGTGCCAGCAGTCTGTCCGGGGCGTCGAACACTGAAGCTTTCTTT.

This clonotype has only a few counts. The chain has TRBV5-1 and TRBJ2-7; 12 bases fit TRBD1. Germline loops: CDR1 SGHRS, CDR2 YFSETQ. V was clipped by 2 bases and J by 4 bases; unmatched bases: 4. The CDR3 totals 15 residues. The CDR3 reads CASSFGTGGMYEQYF. In DNA form, the CDR3 reads TGCGCCAGCAGCTTCGGGACAGGGGGCATGTACGAGCAGTACTTC.

This clonotype was observed a handful of times. V gene TRBV4-1 combines with J gene TRBJ1-2, with 11 bases identical to TRBD1. CDR3 length: 17 residues. The V and J ends lost 4 bases and 3 bases, in that order; junction bases with no gene match: 10. The germline V gene encodes CDR1 MGHRA and CDR2 YSYEKL. CDR3: CASSLPGQGGGDYGYTF. In DNA form, the CDR3 reads TGCGCCAGCAGCCTACCGGGACAGGGGGGTGGTGACTATGGCTACACCTTC.

The rearrangement joins TRBV5-4 to TRBJ1-2; D is possibly TRBD1 (5 bases). CDR1 is SGHNT and CDR2 is YYREEE in the germline V gene (reference sequence). Trimming removed 0 bases from V and 5 bases from J, with 11 bases in between. The CDR3 totals 14 residues. The CDR3 DNA is TGTGCCAGCAGCTTGGCCGGGGGGAGTTATGGCTACACCTTC. This codes for CASSLAGGSYGYTF.

V gene TRBV10-3 combines with J gene TRBJ2-7, with 8 positions matching TRBD1. J lost 1 base, V lost 4 bases, and 9 bases had no gene match. The CDR3 loop spans 16 amino acids. Germline V gene lookup returns CDR1 ENHRY and CDR2 SYGVKD. The CDR3 reads CAISVGPGQDSYEQYF. For the CDR3, the DNA is TGTGCCATCAGTGTTGGGCCGGGACAGGATTCCTACGAGCAGTACTTC.

The chain carries TRBV5-6 and TRBJ2-4; D is uncertain. This CDR3 contains 13 residues. The V end lost 0 bases, the J end lost 8 bases, and 9 bases lay between the germline ends. Germline V lookup: CDR1 SGHDT, CDR2 YYEEEE. In nucleotides, the CDR3 is TGTGCCAGCAGCTTGGCTCCGACGGACATTCAGTACTTC. Its translation is CASSLAPTDIQYF.

This clonotype was seen a handful of times. The rearrangement links TRBV2 to TRBJ1-2; TRBD1 is a possible D gene (5 bases). The CDR3 covers 14 residues. V was cut by 2 bases and J by 5 bases, with 12 bases left in between. The V gene's germline CDR1 is SNHLY and CDR2 FYNNEI. CDR3 residues: CASSENAGRYGYTF. CDR3 nucleotide sequence: TGTGCCAGCAGTGAAAATGCAGGGCGTTATGGCTACACCTTC. Variable domain in full (rest from reference TRBV2 and TRBJ1-2): EPEVTQTPSHQVTQMGQEVILRCVPISNHLYFYWYRQILGQKVEFLVSFYNNEISEKSEIFDDQFSVERPDGSNFTLKIRSTKLEDSAMYFCASSENAGRYGYTFGSGTRLTVV.

This clonotype showed up many times. The chain uses TRBV7-9 and TRBJ2-5, with 11 bases identical to TRBD2. After removal of 4 bases from V and 1 base from J, the junction contained 5 bases not matched to a gene. The length of the CDR3 is 16 residues. Germline CDR1 and CDR2: SEHNR and FQNEAQ (reference sequence). The DNA of the CDR3 is TGTGCCAGCAGCTCAGGGGGACTAGCGGTCCAAGAGACCCAGTACTTC. Its protein is CASSSGGLAVQETQYF.

The chain links TRBV25-1 to TRBJ1-4, with a weak D call TRBD1 (5 bases). The CDR3 loop spans 16 amino acids. Deletions cut 3 bases from V and 4 bases from J, with 15 bases between. Germline V CDR1 and CDR2: MGHDK, SYGVNS. CDR3 loop: CASSDGRDPINEKLFF. The CDR3 DNA sequence: TGTGCCAGCAGTGATGGCCGGGACCCAATTAATGAAAAACTGTTTTTT. Based on the CDR3 plus reference TRBV25-1 and TRBJ1-4, the full variable domain is EADIYQTPRYLVIGTGKKITLECSQTMGHDKMYWYQQDPGMELHLIHYSYGVNSTEKGDLSSESTVSRIRTEHFPLTLESARPSHTSQYLCASSDGRDPINEKLFFGSGTQLSVL.

This clonotype was counted many times. V gene TRBV20-1 combines with J gene TRBJ1-1; D is undetermined. Deletions cut 2 bases from V and 5 bases from J, with 12 bases between. This CDR3 region has 13 residues. From germline, CDR1 is DFQATT and CDR2 SNEGSKA (reference sequence). CDR3 sequence reads: CSARRREGTEAFF. The CDR3 DNA reads TGCAGTGCTAGAAGGAGGGAAGGAACTGAAGCTTTCTTT.

The CDR3 DNA reads TGCGCCAGCAGCTTGGAGGGAATCAACCCCTACGAGCAGTACTTC. As protein: CASSLEGINPYEQYF. This sequence joins TRBV5-1 and TRBJ2-7, with D hard to call. Germline-derived CDR1 and CDR2 are SGHRS and YFSETQ. The V gene lost 0 bases and the J gene lost 2 bases, with 12 bases spanning the gap. The CDR3 has 15 amino acids.

The V gene is TRBV7-2, the J gene TRBJ1-2; possibly TRBD1 for D (6 bases). The CDR3 has 14 amino acids. V lost 0 bases and J lost 1, with 6 bases in between. Germline CDR1 reads SGHTA; CDR2 reads FQGNSA. CDR3 nucleotide sequence: TGTGCCAGCAGCTTAGCACAGGGTAACTATGGCTACACCTTC. It yields the protein CASSLAQGNYGYTF.

The chain couples TRBV5-1 to TRBJ1-6; 7 positions match TRBD1. With V trimmed by 5 bases and J by 7 bases, 6 bases remained unmatched. This CDR3 is built from 14 residues. Germline assignment: CDR1 SGHRS and CDR2 YFSETQ. The CDR3, as DNA: TGCGCCAGCAGTTCCGGGACAGAGAATTCACCCCTCCACTTT. It codes for CASSSGTENSPLHF. Variable domain in full (rest from reference TRBV5-1 and TRBJ1-6): KAGVTQTPRYLIKTRGQQVTLSCSPISGHRSVSWYQQTPGQGLQFLFEYFSETQRNKGNFPGRFSGRQFSNSRSEMNVSTLELGDSALYLCASSSGTENSPLHFGNGTRLTVT.

This clonotype has more than one count but fewer than ten. The V call is TRBV29-1, the J call TRBJ1-2; 8 positions match TRBD1. From germline, CDR1 is SQVTM and CDR2 ANQGSEA. V dropped 8 bases and J dropped 8; count of bases not matched to a gene: 7. The CDR3 totals 11 residues. The CDR3 loop is CSTSGGRGYTF. The CDR3 region has the DNA TGCAGCACCTCAGGGGGCAGGGGCTACACCTTC.

The chain links TRBV5-5 to TRBJ2-3; perhaps TRBD1 as D (7 bases). V lost 0 bases and J lost 4, with 18 bases in between. Germline loops: CDR1 SGHKS, CDR2 YYEKEE (reference sequence). The CDR3 covers 17 residues. The CDR3 protein is CASSLEQRQGGADTQYF. DNA of the CDR3: TGTGCCAGCAGCTTGGAGCAGCGGCAGGGGGGCGCAGATACGCAGTATTTT.

The chain employs TRBV18 and TRBJ2-1; TRBD2 aligns across 13 bases. Germline loops: CDR1 KGHSH, CDR2 LQKENI. The CDR3 runs 15 residues. The V segment lost 6 bases and the J segment 7 bases; nucleotides outside the gene matches: 6. The CDR3 spells CASSAGTSGINEQFF. DNA for the CDR3: TGTGCCAGCTCCGCCGGGACTAGCGGGATAAATGAGCAGTTCTTC.

At least ten counts were recorded for this clonotype. J is TRBJ1-2 and V is TRBV5-1, with no clear D. CDR3 size: 13 residues. V was shortened by 0 bases and J by 3 bases, with 6 bases between the two germline ends. The V gene's germline CDR1 is SGHRS and CDR2 YFSETQ. CDR3 nucleotides: TGCGCCAGCAGCTTGGACACCTACTATGGCTACACCTTC. Protein sequence: CASSLDTYYGYTF.

The chain is built from TRBV7-9 and TRBJ1-6, with 10 bases lining up with TRBD1. The CDR3 runs to 16 residues. The J segment lost 8 bases and the V segment lost 5 bases, leaving 9 bases of the junction unmatched. Germline assignment: CDR1 SEHNR and CDR2 FQNEAQ (reference sequence). This chain's CDR3 is CASSPIGQGDHSPLHF. Here the CDR3 DNA reads TGTGCCAGCAGCCCCATCGGACAGGGGGATCATTCACCCCTCCACTTT. The whole variable domain, remainder taken from reference TRBV7-9 and TRBJ1-6, is DTGVSQNPRHKITKRGQNVTFRCDPISEHNRLYWYRQTLGQGPEFLTYFQNEAQLEKSRLLSDRFSAERPKGSFSTLEIQRTEQGDSAMYLCASSPIGQGDHSPLHFGNGTRLTVT.

This clonotype has more than one count but fewer than ten. The chain links TRBV20-1 to TRBJ2-3; D possibly corresponds to TRBD2 (6 bases). CDR1 is DFQATT, CDR2 SNEGSKA, per germline (reference sequence). This CDR3 is 10 amino acids long. V shed 0 bases and J shed 11 bases, with 6 bases lying between them. This chain's CDR3 is CSARDGGQYF. CDR3 DNA sequence: TGCAGTGCTAGAGACGGGGGGCAGTATTTT.

This clonotype was counted a few times. The chain recombines TRBV11-2 with TRBJ2-2, with D possibly TRBD2 on 5 matching bases. V was pared by 3 bases and J by 0 bases, with 8 bases between. The CDR3 extends over 15 amino acids. Germline V lookup: CDR1 SGHAT, CDR2 FQNNGV. CDR3 sequence: CASSFVGANTGELFF. The CDR3 DNA is TGTGCCAGCAGCTTTGTCGGGGCGAACACCGGGGAGCTGTTTTTT.

Only a few counts were recorded for this clonotype. This chain connects TRBV25-1 to TRBJ2-2, with D perhaps matching TRBD2 (7 bases). V was cut by 6 bases and J by 3 bases, with 11 bases left in between. Germline CDR1 reads MGHDK; CDR2 reads SYGVNS. This CDR3 has 14 amino acids. In DNA form, the CDR3 reads TGTGCCAGCAGCTTCGGGGGGCACACCGGGGAGCTGTTTTTT. It is translated as CASSFGGHTGELFF.

This rearrangement joins TRBV9 to TRBJ2-7, with 8 positions matching TRBD1. The trim removed 2 bases at V and 5 bases at J, leaving 9 bases unmatched. In germline, CDR1 is SGDLS, CDR2 YYNGEE. This CDR3 spans 15 amino acids. CDR3: CASSVRTGRPDEQYF. Here the CDR3 DNA reads TGTGCCAGCAGCGTGAGGACAGGGAGACCGGACGAGCAGTACTTC.

This clonotype was seen a few times. The chain couples TRBV29-1 to TRBJ2-3, with 7 nucleotides matching TRBD2. V was clipped by 0 bases and J by 1 base; unmatched bases: 10. The CDR3 is made up of 17 amino acids. Looked up from germline, CDR1 is SQVTM and CDR2 is ANQGSEA. Here the CDR3 reads CSVEDRWGRGGTDTQYF. Here the CDR3 DNA reads TGCAGCGTTGAAGATAGGTGGGGACGGGGGGGCACAGATACGCAGTATTTT.

The chain joins TRBV7-8 to TRBJ2-7, with 9 bases matching TRBD1. With V trimmed by 5 bases and J by 4 bases, 9 bases remained unmatched. The CDR3 runs 15 residues. Per the germline V gene, CDR1 is SGHVS and CDR2 is FQNEAQ. Here the CDR3 reads CASSMKQGAGYEQYF. The DNA of the CDR3 is TGTGCCAGCAGCATGAAACAGGGGGCGGGATACGAGCAGTACTTC.

In this sample, this clonotype turned up many times. The rearrangement uses TRBV25-1 and TRBJ1-2, with unresolved D. V gave up 5 bases and J gave up 5 bases, with 9 bases separating them. CDR3 length equals 12 residues. The germline CDR1 and CDR2 sequences are MGHDK and SYGVNS. In DNA form, the CDR3 reads TGTGCCAGCAGTCCTACGGGATATGGCTACACCTTC. Amino acid sequence: CASSPTGYGYTF.